This T cell receptor (beta chain) was recovered during a study of T cell responses to AZD1222 COVID-19 vaccine. Findings of the study overall: After the peak T cell response, and only then, were repertoires sampled.

Germline V lookup: CDR1 LNHDA, CDR2 SQIVND (reference sequence). The junction had 7 bases not matched to a gene; V was cut back by 5 bases and J by 2 bases. The CDR3 is 15 amino acids. Concerning this clone itself: The antigen remains unidentified.

Assay used: immunoSEQ multiplex PCR; TCRdb lists only in-frame clones, some missing. This table holds about 150,000 clones, almost 95% found once. The sequencing here drew on peripheral blood, taken on day 0 of AZD1222 vaccination. The chain uses TRBV19 and TRBJ2-5; 8 bases fit TRBD2. The receptor's source is an adult in good health. The CDR3 nucleotides read TGTGCCAGTAGTTCGGGAGCGGGAGAACAAGAGACCCAGTACTTC. It specifies CASSSGAGEQETQYF.